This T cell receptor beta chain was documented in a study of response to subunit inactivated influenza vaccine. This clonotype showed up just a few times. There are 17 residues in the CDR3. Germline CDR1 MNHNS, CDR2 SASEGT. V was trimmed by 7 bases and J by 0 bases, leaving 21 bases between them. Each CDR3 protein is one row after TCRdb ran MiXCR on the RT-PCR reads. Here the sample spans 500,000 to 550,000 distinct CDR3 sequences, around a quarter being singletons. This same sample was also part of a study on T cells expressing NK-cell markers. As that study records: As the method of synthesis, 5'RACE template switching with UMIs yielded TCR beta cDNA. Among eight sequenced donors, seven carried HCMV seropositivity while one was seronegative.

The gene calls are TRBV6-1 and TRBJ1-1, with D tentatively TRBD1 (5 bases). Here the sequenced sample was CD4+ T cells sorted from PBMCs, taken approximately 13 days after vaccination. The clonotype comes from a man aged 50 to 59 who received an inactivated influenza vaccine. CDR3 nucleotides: TGTGCCAGCACCGAGGGGTTCTCTCGTATAATGAACACTGAAGCTTTCTTT. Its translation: CASTEGFSRIMNTEAFF.